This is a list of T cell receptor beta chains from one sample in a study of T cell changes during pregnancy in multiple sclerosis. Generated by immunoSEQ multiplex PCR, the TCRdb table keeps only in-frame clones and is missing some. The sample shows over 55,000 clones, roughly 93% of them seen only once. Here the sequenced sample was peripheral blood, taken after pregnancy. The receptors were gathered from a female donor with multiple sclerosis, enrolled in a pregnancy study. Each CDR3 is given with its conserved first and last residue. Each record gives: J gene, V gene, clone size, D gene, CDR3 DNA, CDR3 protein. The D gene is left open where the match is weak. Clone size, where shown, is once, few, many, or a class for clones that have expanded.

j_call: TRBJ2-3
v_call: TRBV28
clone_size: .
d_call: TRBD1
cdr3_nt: TGTGCCAGCAGAACGGACAGGGGGTTCACAGATACGCAGTATTTT
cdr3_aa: CASRTDRGFTDTQYF

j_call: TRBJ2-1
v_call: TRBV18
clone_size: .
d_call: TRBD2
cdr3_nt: TGTGCCAGCTCACCTACCAGGGTAGCGGGAGGGCATGGTTTGGACGAGAATGAGCAGTTCTTC
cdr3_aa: CASSPTRVAGGHGLDENEQFF

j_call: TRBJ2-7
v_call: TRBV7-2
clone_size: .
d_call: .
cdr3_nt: TGTGCCAGCAGCTTAGATCCGGGCCGGGGGTCCTACGAGCAGTACTTC
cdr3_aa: CASSLDPGRGSYEQYF

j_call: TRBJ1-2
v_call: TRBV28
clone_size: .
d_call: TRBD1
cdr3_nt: TGTGCCAGCCGGGACAGTAACTATGGCTACACCTTC
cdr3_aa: CASRDSNYGYTF

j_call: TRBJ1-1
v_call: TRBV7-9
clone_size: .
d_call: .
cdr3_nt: TGTGCCAGCAGCTTATTCCCCTACGACACTGAAGCTTTCTTT
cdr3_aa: CASSLFPYDTEAFF

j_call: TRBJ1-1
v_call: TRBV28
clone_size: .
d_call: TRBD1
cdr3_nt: TGTGCCAGCAGTTTGACAGGGGGCCCGGGCACTGAAGCTTTCTTT
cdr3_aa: CASSLTGGPGTEAFF

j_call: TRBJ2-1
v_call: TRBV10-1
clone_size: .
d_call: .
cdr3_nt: TGCGCCAGCAGGAGCTCCTACAATGAGCAGTTCTTC
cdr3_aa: CASRSSYNEQFF

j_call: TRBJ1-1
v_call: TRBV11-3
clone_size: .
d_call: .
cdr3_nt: TGTGCCAGCAGGTCCAGGGCGAAGAACACTGAAGCTTTCTTT
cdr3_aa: CASRSRAKNTEAFF

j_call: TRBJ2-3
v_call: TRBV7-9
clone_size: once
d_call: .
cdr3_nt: TGTGCCAGCTTGGGGGGGCTAAACACAGATACGCAGTATTTT
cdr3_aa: CASLGGLNTDTQYF

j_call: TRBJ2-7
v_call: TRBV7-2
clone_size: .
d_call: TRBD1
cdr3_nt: TGTGCCAGCAGCTTAGGGGACAGAGGGTCCGAGCAGTACTTC
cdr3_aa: CASSLGDRGSEQYF

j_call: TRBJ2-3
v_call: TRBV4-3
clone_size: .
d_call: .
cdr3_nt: TGCGCCAGCAGCCAAGTGTATATCAGGGATACGCAGTATTTT
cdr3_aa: CASSQVYIRDTQYF

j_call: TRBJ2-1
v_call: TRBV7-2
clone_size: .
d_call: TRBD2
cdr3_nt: TGTGCCAGCAGACCCAAACCACTAGCGATAAACTACGATGAGCAGTTCTTC
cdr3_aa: CASRPKPLAINYDEQFF

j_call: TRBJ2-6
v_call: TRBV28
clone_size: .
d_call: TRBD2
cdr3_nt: TGTGCCAGCGGGGGACTAGTGTCCGGGGCCAACGTCCTGACTTTC
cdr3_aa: CASGGLVSGANVLTF

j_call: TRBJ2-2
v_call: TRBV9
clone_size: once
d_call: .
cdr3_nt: TGTGCCAGCAGCCAGGCCTTCGCGAACACCGGGGAGCTGTTTTTT
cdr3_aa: CASSQAFANTGELFF

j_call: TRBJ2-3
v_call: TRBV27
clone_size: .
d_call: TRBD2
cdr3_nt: TGTGCCAGCAGCGCAAAGGCTCGGGGACTAGCGGGACACGATACGCAGTATTTT
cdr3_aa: CASSAKARGLAGHDTQYF

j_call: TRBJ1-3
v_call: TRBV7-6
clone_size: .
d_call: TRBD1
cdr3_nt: TGTGCCAGCAGCTTAGGGACAGGATGGGTCTCTGGAAACACCATATATTTT
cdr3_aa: CASSLGTGWVSGNTIYF

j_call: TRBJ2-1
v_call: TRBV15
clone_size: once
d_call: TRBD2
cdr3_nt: TGTGCCACCAGCAGCGGGACTACCTACAATGAGCAGTTCTTC
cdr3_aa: CATSSGTTYNEQFF

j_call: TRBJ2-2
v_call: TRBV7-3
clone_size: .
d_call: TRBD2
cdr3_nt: TGTGCCAGCAGCTTAATCGGCGCGGGAGGGCCCTCGGGGGAGCTGTTTTTT
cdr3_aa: CASSLIGAGGPSGELFF

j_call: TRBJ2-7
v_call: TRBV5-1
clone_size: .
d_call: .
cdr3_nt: TGCGCCAGCAGCTTGGATGTCCGGGGTCCGGCGACCTACGAGCAGTACTTC
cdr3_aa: CASSLDVRGPATYEQYF

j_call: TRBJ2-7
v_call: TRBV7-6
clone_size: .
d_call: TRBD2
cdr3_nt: TGTGCCAGCAGCCGCCTATGGGAGGGCCGTCTTGAGCAGTACTTC
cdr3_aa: CASSRLWEGRLEQYF

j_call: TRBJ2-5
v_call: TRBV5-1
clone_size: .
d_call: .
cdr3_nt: TGCGCCAGCAGCTTGTACGGGGGAGAGAGGCAGTACTTC
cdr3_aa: CASSLYGGERQYF

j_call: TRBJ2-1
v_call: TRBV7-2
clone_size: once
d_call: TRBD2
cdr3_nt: TGTGCCAGCAGCCTGAACCCGGGACTAGGTACCGTCAATGAGCAGTTCTTC
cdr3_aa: CASSLNPGLGTVNEQFF

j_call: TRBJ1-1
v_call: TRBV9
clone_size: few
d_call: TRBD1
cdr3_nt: TGTGCCAGCAGCCCCCGACAGGGTACTGAAGCTTTCTTT
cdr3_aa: CASSPRQGTEAFF

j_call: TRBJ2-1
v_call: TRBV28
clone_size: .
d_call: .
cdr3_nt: TGTGCCAGCAGCCTCTTATACAATGAGCAGTTCTTC
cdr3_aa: CASSLLYNEQFF

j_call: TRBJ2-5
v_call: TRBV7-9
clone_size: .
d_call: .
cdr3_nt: TGTGCCAGCAGCGGGACCCTTCGGGGGGCCCAAGAGACCCAGTACTTC
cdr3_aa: CASSGTLRGAQETQYF

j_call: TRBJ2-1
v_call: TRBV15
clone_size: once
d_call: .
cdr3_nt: TGTGCCACCAGCAGAGGGAGGAGCGGGCCAATTGGCAATGAGCAGTTCTTC
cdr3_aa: CATSRGRSGPIGNEQFF

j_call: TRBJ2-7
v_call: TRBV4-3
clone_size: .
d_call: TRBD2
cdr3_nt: TGCGCCAGCAGCCAAGATGCGGGAGGCCCCTACGAGCAGTACTTC
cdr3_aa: CASSQDAGGPYEQYF

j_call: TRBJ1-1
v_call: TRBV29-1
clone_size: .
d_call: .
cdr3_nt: TGCAGCGGAGGGGACTCTGAAGCTTTCTTT
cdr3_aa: CSGGDSEAFF

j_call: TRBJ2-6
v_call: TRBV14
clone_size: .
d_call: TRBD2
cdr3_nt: TGTGCCAGCAGCCAGGGACTAGCGGGAGTAACCCACTATGGGGCCAACGTCCTGACTTTC
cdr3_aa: CASSQGLAGVTHYGANVLTF

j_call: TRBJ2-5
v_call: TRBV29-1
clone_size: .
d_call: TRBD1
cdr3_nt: TGCAGCGCTGGACAGGGACAAGAGACCCAGTACTTC
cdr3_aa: CSAGQGQETQYF

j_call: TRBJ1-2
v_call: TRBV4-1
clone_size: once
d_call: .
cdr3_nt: TGCGCCAGCAGCCAAGAGGGCCGGAGCTACACCTTC
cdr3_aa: CASSQEGRSYTF